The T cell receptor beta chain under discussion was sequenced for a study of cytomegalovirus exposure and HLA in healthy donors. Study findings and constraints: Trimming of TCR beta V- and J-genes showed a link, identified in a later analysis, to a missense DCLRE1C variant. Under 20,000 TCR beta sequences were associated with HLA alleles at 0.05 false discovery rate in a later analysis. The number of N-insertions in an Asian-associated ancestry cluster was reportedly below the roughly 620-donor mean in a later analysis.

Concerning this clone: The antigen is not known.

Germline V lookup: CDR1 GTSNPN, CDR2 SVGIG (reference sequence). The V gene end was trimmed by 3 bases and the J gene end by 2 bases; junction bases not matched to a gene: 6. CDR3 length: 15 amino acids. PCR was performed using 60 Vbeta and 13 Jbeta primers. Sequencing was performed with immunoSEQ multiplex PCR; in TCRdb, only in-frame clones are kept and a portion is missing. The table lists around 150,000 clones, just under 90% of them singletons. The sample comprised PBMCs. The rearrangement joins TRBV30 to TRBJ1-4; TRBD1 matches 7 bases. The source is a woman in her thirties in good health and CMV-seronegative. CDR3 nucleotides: TGTGCCTGGAGGGCAGACAGGGTCACTAATGAAAAACTGTTTTTT. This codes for CAWRADRVTNEKLFF.